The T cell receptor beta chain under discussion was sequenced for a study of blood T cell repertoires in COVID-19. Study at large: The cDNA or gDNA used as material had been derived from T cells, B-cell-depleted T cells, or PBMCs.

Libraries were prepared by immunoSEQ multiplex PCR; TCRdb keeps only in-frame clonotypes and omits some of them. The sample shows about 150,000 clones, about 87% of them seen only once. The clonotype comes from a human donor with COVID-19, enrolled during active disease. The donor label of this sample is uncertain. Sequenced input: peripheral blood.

CDR3 nucleotide sequence: TGTGCCAGCAGTGACGACAGGGGGTACGAGCAGTACTTC. This codes for CASSDDRGYEQYF. The chain has TRBV6-4 and TRBJ2-7; 9 nucleotides agree with TRBD1. V lost 2 bases, J lost 4 bases, and 0 bases stayed unmatched. The V gene's germline CDR1 is MRHNA and CDR2 SNTAGT. The CDR3 is 13 residues long.